The T cell receptor beta chain described here comes from a study of T cells in Graves' hyperthyroidism and ophthalmopathy. This clonotype appeared a single time. RNA transcripts served as the template for amplifying TCR beta CDR3 regions. The HTBI primer set was used in a first-round RT-PCR of the TCR CDR3. TCRdb re-derived calls from the multiplex PCR reads in MiXCR, one entry per CDR3 protein. The sample lists hundreds of thousands of distinct CDR3 sequences; 15% to 18% were seen once. This CDR3 spans 13 amino acids. Germline V gene data show CDR1 as DFQATT and CDR2 as SNEGSKA (reference sequence). J lost 7 bases, V lost 3 bases, and 7 bases had no gene match.

The clonotype comes from a woman aged 18-29 years with Graves' hyperthyroidism. Source material: blood. This chain joins TRBV20-1 and TRBJ2-3; 7 bases are a match to TRBD1. For the CDR3, the DNA is TGCAGTGCTAGCGAGGGGGCCCGGCATACGCAGTATTTT. It codes for CSASEGARHTQYF.